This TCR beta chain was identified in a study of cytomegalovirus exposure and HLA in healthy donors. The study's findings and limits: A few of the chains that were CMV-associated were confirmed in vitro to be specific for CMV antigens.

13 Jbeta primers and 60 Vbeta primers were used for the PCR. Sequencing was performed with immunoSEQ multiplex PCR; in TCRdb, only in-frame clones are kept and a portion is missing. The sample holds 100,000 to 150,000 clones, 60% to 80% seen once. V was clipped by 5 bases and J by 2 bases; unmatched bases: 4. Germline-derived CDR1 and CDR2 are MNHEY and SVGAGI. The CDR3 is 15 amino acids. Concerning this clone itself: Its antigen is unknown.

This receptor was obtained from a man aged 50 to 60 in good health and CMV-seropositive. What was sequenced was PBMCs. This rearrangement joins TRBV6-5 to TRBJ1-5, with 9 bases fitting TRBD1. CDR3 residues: CASSGGQGRNQPQHF. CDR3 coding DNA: TGTGCCAGCAGTGGCGGACAGGGGCGCAATCAGCCCCAGCATTTT.